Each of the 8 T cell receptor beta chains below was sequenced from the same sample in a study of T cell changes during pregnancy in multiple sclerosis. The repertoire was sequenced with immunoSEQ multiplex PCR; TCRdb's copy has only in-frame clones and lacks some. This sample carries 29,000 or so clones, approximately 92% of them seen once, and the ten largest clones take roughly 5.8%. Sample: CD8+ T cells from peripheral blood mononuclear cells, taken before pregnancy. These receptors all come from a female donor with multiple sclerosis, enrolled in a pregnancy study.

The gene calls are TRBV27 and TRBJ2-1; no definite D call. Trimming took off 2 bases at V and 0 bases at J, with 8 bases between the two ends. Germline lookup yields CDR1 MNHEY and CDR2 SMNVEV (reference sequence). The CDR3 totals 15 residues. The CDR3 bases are TGTGCCAGCAGTTTAGCGACTTCCTCCTACAATGAGCAGTTCTTC. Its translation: CASSLATSSYNEQFF.

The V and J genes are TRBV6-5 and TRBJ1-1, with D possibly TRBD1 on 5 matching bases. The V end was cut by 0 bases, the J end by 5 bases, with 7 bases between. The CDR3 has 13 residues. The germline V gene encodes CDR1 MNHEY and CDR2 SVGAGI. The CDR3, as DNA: TGTGCCAGCAGTTACTCGGGGGGAACTGAAGCTTTCTTT. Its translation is CASSYSGGTEAFF.

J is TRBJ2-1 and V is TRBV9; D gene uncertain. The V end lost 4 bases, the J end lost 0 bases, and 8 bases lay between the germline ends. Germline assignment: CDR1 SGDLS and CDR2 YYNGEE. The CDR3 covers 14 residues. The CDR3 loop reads CASSPQNSYNEQFF. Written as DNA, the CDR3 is TGTGCCAGCAGCCCCCAGAACTCCTACAATGAGCAGTTCTTC. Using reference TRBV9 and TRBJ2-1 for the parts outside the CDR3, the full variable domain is DSGVTQTPKHLITATGQRVTLRCSPRSGDLSVYWYQQSLDQGLQFLIQYYNGEERAKGNILERFSAQQFPDLHSELNLSSLELGDSALYFCASSPQNSYNEQFFGPGTRLTVL.

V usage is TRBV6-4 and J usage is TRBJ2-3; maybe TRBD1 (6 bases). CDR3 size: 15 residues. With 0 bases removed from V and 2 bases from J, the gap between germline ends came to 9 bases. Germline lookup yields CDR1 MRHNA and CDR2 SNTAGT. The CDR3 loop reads CASSDSMGATDTQYF. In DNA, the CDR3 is TGTGCCAGCAGTGACTCAATGGGGGCCACAGATACGCAGTATTTT.

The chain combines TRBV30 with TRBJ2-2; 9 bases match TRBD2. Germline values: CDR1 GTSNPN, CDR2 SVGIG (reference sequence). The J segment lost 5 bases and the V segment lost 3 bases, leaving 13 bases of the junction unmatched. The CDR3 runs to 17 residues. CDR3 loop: CAWRGSGSGKGTGELFF. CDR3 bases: TGTGCCTGGAGAGGTAGCGGGAGCGGCAAGGGGACCGGGGAGCTGTTTTTT.

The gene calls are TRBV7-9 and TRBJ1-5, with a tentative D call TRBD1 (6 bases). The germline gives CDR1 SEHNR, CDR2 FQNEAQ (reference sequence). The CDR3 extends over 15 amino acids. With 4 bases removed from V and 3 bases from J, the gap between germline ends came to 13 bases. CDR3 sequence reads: CASSSTGQPNQPQHF. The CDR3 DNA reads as TGTGCCAGCAGCTCAACAGGGCAGCCCAATCAGCCCCAGCATTTT.

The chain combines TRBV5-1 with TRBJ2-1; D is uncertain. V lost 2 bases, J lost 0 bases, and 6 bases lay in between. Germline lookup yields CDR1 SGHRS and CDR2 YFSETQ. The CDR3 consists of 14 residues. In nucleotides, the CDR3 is TGCGCCAGCAGCTTACTTAGCTCCTACAATGAGCAGTTCTTC. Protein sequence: CASSLLSSYNEQFF. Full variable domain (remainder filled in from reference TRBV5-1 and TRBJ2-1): KAGVTQTPRYLIKTRGQQVTLSCSPISGHRSVSWYQQTPGQGLQFLFEYFSETQRNKGNFPGRFSGRQFSNSRSEMNVSTLELGDSALYLCASSLLSSYNEQFFGPGTRLTVL.

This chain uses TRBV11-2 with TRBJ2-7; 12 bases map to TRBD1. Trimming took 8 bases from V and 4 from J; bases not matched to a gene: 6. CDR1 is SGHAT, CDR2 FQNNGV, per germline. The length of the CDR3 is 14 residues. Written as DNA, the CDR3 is TGTGCCAGCGTCGGGACAGGGGGCATTTACGAGCAGTACTTC. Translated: CASVGTGGIYEQYF.